This TCR beta chain comes out of a study of blood T cell repertoires in COVID-19. Study details: Some COVID-19 samples were acute and others convalescent; all came from the United States, Italy and Spain. Sources were T cells, B-cell-depleted T cells, or PBMCs; the material itself was cDNA or gDNA.

The germline V gene has CDR1 MNHEY and CDR2 SVGAGI. This CDR3 contains 14 residues. Trimming at V came to 6 bases and at J to 4 bases, leaving 5 bases not matched to a gene. Methods used by the authors: It was from reference gene primer amplification that nucleated cell counts were estimated. Clones were sequenced by immunoSEQ multiplex PCR, and TCRdb holds only the in-frame ones, with some missing. Clone size and the V and J calls come from that table; the DNA yielded D and trimming. The sample has about 59,000 clones; 91% are singletons. The receptor was derived from a human donor in a cohort sampled during active COVID-19. The J gene is TRBJ2-3, the V gene TRBV6-5, with 9 bases lining up with TRBD2. The sequenced material came from peripheral blood. The CDR3 bases are TGTGCCAGCAGCCTAGCGGGGAGTGCAGATACGCAGTATTTT. Amino acid sequence: CASSLAGSADTQYF.